The rows below give T cell receptor beta chains drawn from one sample of a study of shared clonotypes between healthy human individuals. Profiled with immunoSEQ multiplex PCR; TCRdb holds only in-frame clones, not every one. The top ten clones hold around 0.47% of a sample with more than 1 million clones, about 84% of them seen once. The sequenced material came from memory CD4+ T cells from PBMCs. These receptor sequences come from a man between 18 and 35 years old in good health. Some clones in this sample may be carry-over from other donors' samples. Each CDR3 is given with its conserved first and last residue.

v_call: TRBV6-1
j_call: TRBJ2-3
cdr3_aa: CASSERTGYTDTQYF

v_call: TRBV5-1
j_call: TRBJ2-7
cdr3_aa: CASSLLAGVQDEQYF

v_call: TRBV6-5
j_call: TRBJ1-1
cdr3_aa: CASSYSEGLSAFF

v_call: TRBV2
j_call: TRBJ2-2
cdr3_aa: CASSGLVLTGELFF

v_call: TRBV5-1
j_call: TRBJ2-1
cdr3_aa: CASSLATSAIYNEQFF

v_call: TRBV7-9
j_call: TRBJ1-1
cdr3_aa: CASSLAKGNTEAFF

v_call: TRBV10-2
j_call: TRBJ1-2
cdr3_aa: CASSSGLAQANYGYTF

v_call: TRBV6-5
j_call: TRBJ1-2
cdr3_aa: CASSYTGQGSGYTF

v_call: TRBV7-2
j_call: TRBJ2-5
cdr3_aa: CASSFAGVETQYF

v_call: TRBV11-3
j_call: TRBJ2-5
cdr3_aa: CASSLDLGTQYF

v_call: TRBV4-1
j_call: TRBJ2-2
cdr3_aa: CASSQDPTGELFF